The rows below give T cell receptor beta chains drawn from one sample of a study of T cells in Graves' hyperthyroidism and ophthalmopathy. TCRdb used MiXCR to reprocess the multiplex PCR reads, holding one entry per CDR3 protein. The sample has 500,000 to 650,000 distinct CDR3 sequences, about 14% seen once; the top ten hold approximately 12%. The sequencing input was blood. The receptors originated from a woman between 50 and 59 years old with Graves' ophthalmopathy. The CDR3 runs from the conserved cysteine through the conserved F or W. The D gene is left open where the match is weak. Some rows have no size entry. The others give once, few or many, or a class for an expanded clone.

v_call	j_call	cdr3_length	d_call	clone_size	cdr3_nt	cdr3_aa
TRBV20-1	TRBJ2-7	13	.	many	TGCAGTGCTAGGGGTAGATTTGTCTACGAGCAGTACTTC	CSARGRFVYEQYF
TRBV7-3	TRBJ2-1	15	.	many	TGTGCCAGCAGCTTAAACTCCCCACTCGGCGGCGAGCAGTTCTTC	CASSLNSPLGGEQFF
TRBV9	TRBJ2-1	16	.	.	TGTGCCAGCAGCGTAGGCCCGGGAGTTGTCTACAATGAGCAGTTCTTC	CASSVGPGVVYNEQFF
TRBV6-1	TRBJ1-2	13	.	few	TGTGCCAGCACCCAACCTTATAGAGGTGGCTACACCTTC	CASTQPYRGGYTF
TRBV5-6	TRBJ2-1	17	TRBD2	.	TGTGCCAGCAGCTTTAGTTTACCGGGAGGGCCGGGGAATGAGCAGTTCTTC	CASSFSLPGGPGNEQFF
TRBV30	TRBJ1-5	13	.	many	TGTGCCTGGGATGATGGGAGCAATCAGCCCCAGCATTTT	CAWDDGSNQPQHF
TRBV12-3/TRBV12-4	TRBJ2-7	12	.	once	TGTGCCAGCAGTGGGACCTTCCACGAGCAGTACTTC	CASSGTFHEQYF
TRBV25-1	TRBJ2-2	12	.	.	TGTGCCAGCAGTGAATGGGGCGGGGAGCTGTTTTTT	CASSEWGGELFF
TRBV4-2	TRBJ2-2	17	.	.	TGTGCCAGCAGCCAAGATACTCGGCCCACCCGTACCGGGGAGCTGTTTTTT	CASSQDTRPTRTGELFF
TRBV4-3	TRBJ1-3	16	.	.	TGCGCCAGCAGCCAAGAGGACTGGTTCACTGGAAACACCATATATTTT	CASSQEDWFTGNTIYF
TRBV28	TRBJ2-6	15	.	many	TGTGCCAGCAGGCAAACAGGGTTCGGGGCCAACGTCCTGACTTTC	CASRQTGFGANVLTF
TRBV11-2	TRBJ2-1	13	.	many	TGTGCCAGCAGCGTGTTTAGATACAATGAGCAGTTCTTC	CASSVFRYNEQFF
TRBV5-1	TRBJ2-7	15	.	many	TGCGCCAGCAGCTTGGGGCTTGATAGCTCCTACGAGCAGTACTTC	CASSLGLDSSYEQYF
TRBV20-1	TRBJ2-2	15	.	few	TGCAGTGCTAGAGATCTACGACGCCACACCGGGGAGCTGTTTTTT	CSARDLRRHTGELFF
TRBV28	TRBJ1-1	18	TRBD1	.	TGTGCCAGCAGTACGACAGGGGGGGGGGGGGGGGGGGGGACTGAAGCTTTCTTT	CASSTTGGGGGGGTEAFF
TRBV29-1	TRBJ2-1	14	TRBD1	.	TGCAGCGCCCTATTGACAGGGGGTGGGAATGAGCAGTTCTTC	CSALLTGGGNEQFF
TRBV4-1	TRBJ2-4	16	.	.	TGCGCCAGCAGCCCAGCGGCGGGGCCTAACAAAAACATTCAGTACTTC	CASSPAAGPNKNIQYF
TRBV11-3	TRBJ1-3	16	TRBD1	few	TGTGCCAGCAGTCTTCAAACAGGGGTCTCTGGAAACACCATATATTTT	CASSLQTGVSGNTIYF
TRBV15	TRBJ2-3	13	.	.	TGTGCCACCAGCATCCCGGGGTCAGATACGCAGTATTTT	CATSIPGSDTQYF
TRBV5-1	TRBJ2-3	16	.	many	TGCGCCAGCAGCTTACCAGCGGGACAGCTGTTAGATACGCAGTATTTT	CASSLPAGQLLDTQYF
TRBV4-3	TRBJ2-4	15	TRBD1	.	TGCGCCAGCAGCCAAGCCATTGACAGGGTTAACATTCAGTACTTC	CASSQAIDRVNIQYF
TRBV12-3/TRBV12-4	TRBJ2-1	18	TRBD2	many	TGTGCCAGCAGTTTTAGGTCCCTTGAGGGACTAGGCTACAATGAGCAGTTCTTC	CASSFRSLEGLGYNEQFF
TRBV9	TRBJ1-3	14	.	few	TGTGCCAGCAGCGTCCGGGACGCTGGAAACACCATATATTTT	CASSVRDAGNTIYF
TRBV5-1	TRBJ1-1	13	.	many	TGCGCCAGCAGCTTGTTGGCGGCGGATGAAGCTTTCTTT	CASSLLAADEAFF
TRBV28	TRBJ2-7	16	TRBD2	.	TGTGCCAGCAGTTTATCGTCGCCGGGACTAAACTACGAGCAGTACTTC	CASSLSSPGLNYEQYF
TRBV5-1	TRBJ2-3	13	TRBD1	many	TGCGCCAGCAGCACGGGACAGGCAGATACGCAGTATTTT	CASSTGQADTQYF
TRBV10-3	TRBJ1-4	14	.	few	TGTGCCAGGGTGAAGGTGGGTTTTAGGGAAAAACTGTTTTTT	CARVKVGFREKLFF
TRBV12-3/TRBV12-4	TRBJ2-7	14	.	many	TGTGCCAGCAGTTACCGGGACGGCCCTTACGAGCAGTACTTC	CASSYRDGPYEQYF
TRBV4-2	TRBJ2-4	14	TRBD2	.	TGTGCCAGCAGCCAGGGTAGCGGGTTAAACATTCAGTACTTC	CASSQGSGLNIQYF
TRBV9	TRBJ1-6	15	.	.	TGTGCCAGCAGCGTAGAAGTGGGTTATAATTCACCCCTCCACTTT	CASSVEVGYNSPLHF
TRBV7-6	TRBJ1-5	14	.	.	TGTGCCAGCAGCTTAGGATTGGGGGACGAGACCCAGCATTTT	CASSLGLGDETQHF
TRBV28	TRBJ1-2	14	.	many	TGTGCCAGCAGTTCGGGACCCCTTAACTATGGCTACACCTTC	CASSSGPLNYGYTF
TRBV7-2	TRBJ1-2	13	.	few	TGTGCCAGCAGCTTAGTGCCACACTATGGCTACACCTTC	CASSLVPHYGYTF
TRBV7-9	TRBJ2-2	14	.	many	TGTGCCAGCATGTACCGGGACAACACCGGGGAGCTGTTTTTT	CASMYRDNTGELFF
TRBV20-1	TRBJ2-5	14	TRBD2	few	TGCAGTGCTGTAGCGGGAGGGCCCTCAGAGACCCAGTACTTC	CSAVAGGPSETQYF
TRBV19	TRBJ2-4	16	.	few	TGTGCCAGTAGTATAATCGGACAGCTAGCCAAAAACATTCAGTACTTC	CASSIIGQLAKNIQYF
TRBV12-3/TRBV12-4	TRBJ2-1	16	TRBD2	many	TGTGCCAGCAGTTCTTCAGCGGGAGGCTCCTACAATGAGCAGTTCTTC	CASSSSAGGSYNEQFF
TRBV7-2	TRBJ2-1	15	.	many	TGTGCCAGCATCATCAGGCCCGGTTTGGGCTATGAGCAGTTCTTC	CASIIRPGLGYEQFF
TRBV3-1	TRBJ1-1	13	.	many	TGTGCCAGCAGTCCCACAAGGAACACTGAAGCTTTCTTT	CASSPTRNTEAFF
TRBV15	TRBJ2-1	12	.	few	TGTGCCACCAGCAGAGATCTTGAGGAGCAGTTCTTC	CATSRDLEEQFF
TRBV30	TRBJ1-5	14	.	many	TGTGCCTGGATTTACAACGATAGCAATCAGCCCCAGCATTTT	CAWIYNDSNQPQHF
TRBV5-1	TRBJ1-4	14	.	few	TGCGCCAGCAGCTTGAGGGGGGGCTATGAAAAACTGTTTTTT	CASSLRGGYEKLFF
TRBV27	TRBJ2-2	12	.	many	TGTGCCAGCAGTTACCTAACCGGGGAGCTGTTTTTT	CASSYLTGELFF
TRBV28	TRBJ1-5	13	.	many	TGTGCCACCGACGACAGGCCGAATCAGCCCCAGCATTTT	CATDDRPNQPQHF
TRBV18	TRBJ2-3	14	.	many	TGTGCCAGCTCACCTTTCGGAAGCACAGATACGCAGTATTTT	CASSPFGSTDTQYF
TRBV7-2	TRBJ2-3	12	.	many	TGTGCCAGCAGTGTTAGCACAGATACGCAGTATTTT	CASSVSTDTQYF
TRBV7-9	TRBJ1-6	14	TRBD1	.	TGTGCCAGCGAATCAGGGGGCCGGGATTCACCCCTCCACTTT	CASESGGRDSPLHF
TRBV20-1	TRBJ1-4	15	.	.	TGCAGTGCTAGAGCCGCTACAGGAGATGGTGAAAAACTGTTTTTT	CSARAATGDGEKLFF
TRBV5-6	TRBJ2-1	18	TRBD2	.	TGTGCCAGCAGCTTGGTCTGGACTAGCGGGAGGTATTACAATGAGCAGTTCTTC	CASSLVWTSGRYYNEQFF
TRBV2	TRBJ1-5	14	.	few	TGTGCCAGCAGTAGGGGGGGCTGGAATCAGCCCCAGCATTTT	CASSRGGWNQPQHF
TRBV5-1	TRBJ2-2	16	.	.	TGCGCCAGCAGCATGGGAACACCGGGTTTCACCGGGGAGCTGTTTTTT	CASSMGTPGFTGELFF
TRBV20-1	TRBJ1-2	15	TRBD1	.	TGCAGTGCTAGAGATTGGGAGACAGGGACCTATGGCTACACCTTC	CSARDWETGTYGYTF
TRBV5-6	TRBJ2-3	16	.	.	TGCGCCAGCAGCTTGGCCAGCGGGACACCTACAGATACGCAGTATTTT	CASSLASGTPTDTQYF
TRBV18	TRBJ2-1	18	TRBD2	many	TGTGCCAGCTCACCACTGTCTCGGGGAGGGCCTTCCTACAATGAGCAGTTCTTC	CASSPLSRGGPSYNEQFF
TRBV18	TRBJ1-1	15	TRBD1	many	TGTGCCAGCTCACCCCAGGGACAGACAAACACTGAAGCTTTCTTT	CASSPQGQTNTEAFF
TRBV12-3/TRBV12-4	TRBJ2-7	12	.	few	TGTGCCAGCAGTCTCGTACATAGCGAGCAGTACTTC	CASSLVHSEQYF
TRBV28	TRBJ2-1	14	TRBD2	many	TGTGCCAGCTCCGGACTAGCGGGATCTGATGAGCAGTTCTTC	CASSGLAGSDEQFF